Following are 32 T cell receptor beta chains from one sample sequenced in a study of cytomegalovirus exposure and HLA in healthy donors listed by TCRdb under 2017. The library was generated by the immunoSEQ multiplex PCR assay. For the multiplex PCR, a mixture combining 60 forward primers for TCR Vbeta segments and 13 reverse primers for TCR Jbeta segments was used. This immuneACCESS table, as held by TCRdb, lists in-frame sequences with V and J called but not all clones. Of the missing ones, under half trace to an unresolved V gene in checked studies; the others have no known cause. The sample has 60,000 to 65,000 clones on record, around 68% of them singletons. The ten largest clones capture around a quarter of the sample. Material for sequencing was PBMCs. The receptors derive from a man aged 45 to 65 in good health and CMV-seropositive.

The chain carries TRBV7-9 and TRBJ1-4; possible D gene TRBD1, 6 bases. CDR1 and CDR2 (germline): SEHNR, FQNEAQ (reference sequence). The CDR3 runs 14 residues. Trimming removed 5 bases at V and 5 bases at J, with 12 bases between. The DNA for the CDR3 is TGTGCCAGCAGCCCCCGGGGGGGCAATGAAAAACTGTTTTTT. It translates to CASSPRGGNEKLFF.

The J gene is TRBJ2-2, the V gene TRBV4-3; TRBD1 matches at 7 bases. Germline values: CDR1 LGHNA, CDR2 YSLEER. Trimming removed 0 bases from V and 0 bases from J; junction bases left unmatched: 7. There are 18 residues in the CDR3. CDR3: CASSQDRAGGTNTGELFF. The CDR3 bases are TGCGCCAGCAGCCAAGATCGGGCAGGGGGAACGAACACCGGGGAGCTGTTTTTT.

The genes are TRBV4-3 and TRBJ2-7; possible D gene TRBD2, 5 bases. The ends were cut back, 2 bases at V and 2 bases at J, with 10 bases in the middle. The CDR3 spans 14 residues. Germline values: CDR1 LGHNA, CDR2 YSLEER. CDR3 sequence: CASSQFGGPYEQYF. DNA of the CDR3: TGCGCCAGCAGCCAATTTGGAGGTCCCTACGAGCAGTACTTC.

J is TRBJ1-1 and V is TRBV5-4; D ambiguous. Trimming took off 6 bases at V and 2 bases at J, with 5 bases between the two ends. CDR1 is SGHNT, CDR2 YYREEE, per germline (reference sequence). The CDR3 sequence is 11 residues long. CDR3 nucleotide sequence: TGTGCCAGCATCCTCAACACTGAAGCTTTCTTT. It translates to CASILNTEAFF.

J is TRBJ1-1 and V is TRBV7-2; D perhaps matches TRBD1 (6 bases). The CDR3 covers 14 residues. V gave up 7 bases and J gave up 5 bases, with 17 bases separating them. CDR1 is SGHTA, CDR2 FQGNSA, per germline. The CDR3 protein is CASNEGVRGTEAFF. In DNA form, the CDR3 reads TGTGCCAGCAACGAGGGGGTCAGGGGTACTGAAGCTTTCTTT.

The sample holds a few counts of this clone. The J gene is TRBJ2-1, the V gene TRBV7-6; D not certain. This CDR3 has 16 residues. Germline CDR1 is SGHVS and CDR2 is FNYEAQ. The germline V and J ends were trimmed by 4 bases and 8 bases, with 21 bases remaining between them. The CDR3 loop is CASSSTPKASIYEQFF. In nucleotides, the CDR3 is TGTGCCAGCAGCTCGACTCCCAAAGCTAGTATCTATGAGCAGTTCTTC.

The chain carries TRBV6-5 and TRBJ2-7; weak D call: TRBD2 (7 bases). V lost 6 bases and J lost 7, with 13 bases in between. Germline loops: CDR1 MNHEY, CDR2 SVGAGI. CDR3 length equals 12 residues. The CDR3 loop is CASSRGAGEQYF. The CDR3 DNA is TGTGCCAGCAGCCGGGGGGCAGGGGAGCAGTACTTC.

This chain joins TRBV6-1 and TRBJ1-2; 7 bases agree with TRBD1. The V segment lost 2 bases and the J segment 3 bases; nucleotides outside the gene matches: 3. CDR1 and CDR2 from the germline V gene are MNHNS and SASEGT. CDR3 length equals 14 residues. CDR3 residues: CASSERDSYYGYTF. CDR3 DNA sequence: TGTGCCAGCAGTGAACGGGACAGTTACTATGGCTACACCTTC.

J is TRBJ1-2 and V is TRBV6-5, with D tentatively TRBD1 (5 bases). CDR3 length: 15 amino acids. Germline-derived CDR1 and CDR2 are MNHEY and SVGAGI. With 0 bases removed from V and 6 bases from J, the gap between germline ends came to 14 bases. CDR3 DNA: TGTGCCAGCAGTTACTCGGCGGGGACCGAGAATGGCTACACCTTC. Its protein is CASSYSAGTENGYTF.

The chain combines TRBV5-1 with TRBJ1-3, with 7 bases aligning to TRBD1. Unmatched junction bases numbered 5, after V lost 4 bases and J lost 1 base. This CDR3 has 15 residues. The germline gives CDR1 SGHRS, CDR2 YFSETQ. The CDR3 is CASSPTGTSGNTIYF. CDR3 coding DNA: TGCGCCAGCAGCCCGACAGGGACATCTGGAAACACCATATATTTT.

The genes are TRBV19 and TRBJ2-2, with 9 bases identical to TRBD1. The CDR3 contains 14 residues. The germline gives CDR1 LNHDA, CDR2 SQIVND (reference sequence). V gave up 6 bases and J gave up 6 bases; unmatched junction bases: 5. The CDR3 nucleotides are TGTGCCAGTAGCCGGGACAGGGTCTCCGGGGAGCTGTTTTTT. It is translated as CASSRDRVSGELFF.

This chain connects TRBV10-3 to TRBJ1-2, with 8 bases lining up with TRBD1. The CDR3 spans 15 residues. Looked up from germline, CDR1 is ENHRY and CDR2 is SYGVKD. V gave up 2 bases and J gave up 4 bases; unmatched junction bases: 6. In DNA form, the CDR3 reads TGTGCCATCAGTGAGCCCGGACAGGGCGGCTATGGCTACACCTTC. It codes for CAISEPGQGGYGYTF.

The rearrangement links TRBV27 to TRBJ2-1; 10 bases agree with TRBD2. The junction had 22 bases not matched to a gene; V was cut back by 2 bases and J by 9 bases. This CDR3 spans 20 amino acids. CDR1 and CDR2 from the germline V gene are MNHEY and SMNVEV (reference sequence). CDR3 in DNA: TGTGCCAGCAGTTTAAGGTCGGTGGGACTAGCGTCGACGGGCGGCATTGAGCAGTTCTTC. Translation gives CASSLRSVGLASTGGIEQFF.

The table lists this clone with a count of one. This chain links TRBV9 with TRBJ1-1; D is uncertain. The CDR3 is 14 residues long. Germline CDR1 is SGDLS and CDR2 is YYNGEE. V gave up 4 bases and J gave up 8 bases, with 18 bases separating them. CDR3 bases: TGTGCCAGCAGCCCCCTACCTATTATTTCGGAAGCTTTCTTT. It encodes CASSPLPIISEAFF.

The chain links TRBV5-1 to TRBJ2-7; TRBD2 is a possible D gene (5 bases). Germline CDR1 is SGHRS and CDR2 is YFSETQ. The CDR3 runs to 13 residues. Trimming shortened V by 4 bases and J by 2 bases, and 10 bases separated the two germline ends. CDR3 nucleotides: TGCGCCAGCAGCCAAACGGGGACCTACGAGCAGTACTTC. Protein: CASSQTGTYEQYF.

This sequence joins TRBV5-1 and TRBJ2-7; TRBD2 aligns across 9 bases. The junction had 5 bases not matched to a gene; V was cut back by 4 bases and J by 3 bases. The CDR3 length is 14 residues. Germline V lookup: CDR1 SGHRS, CDR2 YFSETQ. CDR3 protein: CASSPRLADYEQYF. The CDR3 nucleotides are TGCGCCAGCAGCCCCAGACTAGCGGACTACGAGCAGTACTTC.

The chain uses TRBV5-1 and TRBJ1-1; 7 bases line up with TRBD1. In germline, CDR1 is SGHRS, CDR2 YFSETQ. J gave up 1 base and V 4 bases, and 4 bases lay outside the gene matches. This CDR3 has 14 residues. The CDR3 here is CASSLRTGNTEAFF. CDR3 nucleotides: TGCGCCAGCAGCCTCCGGACAGGGAACACTGAAGCTTTCTTT. The full variable domain, completed using reference TRBV5-1 and TRBJ1-1, is KAGVTQTPRYLIKTRGQQVTLSCSPISGHRSVSWYQQTPGQGLQFLFEYFSETQRNKGNFPGRFSGRQFSNSRSEMNVSTLELGDSALYLCASSLRTGNTEAFFGQGTRLTVV.

The chain employs TRBV27 and TRBJ2-7, with TRBD2 matching 9 bases. There are 15 residues in the CDR3. J lost 1 base, V lost 6 bases, and 7 bases had no gene match. CDR1 and CDR2 (germline): MNHEY, SMNVEV (reference sequence). The CDR3 protein is CASRGSGSKSYEQYF. The CDR3 nucleotides are TGTGCCAGCAGAGGTAGCGGGAGCAAATCCTACGAGCAGTACTTC.

About this clone: One end of the junction fails to match germline, which may point to a read error. The rearrangement uses TRBV6-1 and TRBJ2-3, with TRBD2 matching 8 bases. The CDR3 covers 15 residues. Germline-derived CDR1 and CDR2 are MNHNS and SASEGT. This CDR3 reads CASSPLAVGTDAQYF. CDR3 DNA sequence: TGTGCCAGCAGTCCACTAGCGGTGGGCACAGATGCGCAGTATTTT.

The chain couples TRBV5-4 to TRBJ2-3; no clear D gene. The CDR3 spans 13 residues. Looked up from germline, CDR1 is SGHNT and CDR2 is YYREEE (reference sequence). Trimming took 4 bases from V and 5 from J, leaving 11 bases between them. In nucleotides, the CDR3 is TGTGCCAGCAGCCTCGGTACAGAAGATACGCAGTATTTT. This encodes CASSLGTEDTQYF.

The CDR3 here is CASSLYSLSYEQYF. The DNA for the CDR3 is TGTGCCAGCAGCTTGTACAGCCTCTCCTACGAGCAGTACTTC. The chain carries TRBV5-6 and TRBJ2-7; no firm D call. CDR1 and CDR2 (germline): SGHDT, YYEEEE. Trimming left V 1 base short and J 0 bases short, with 8 bases between. The length of the CDR3 is 14 residues.

V is TRBV7-2 and J is TRBJ1-1, with D possibly matching TRBD1 (5 bases). The germline V and J ends were trimmed by 2 bases and 3 bases, with 13 bases remaining between them. This CDR3 contains 15 residues. Germline V gives CDR1 SGHTA, CDR2 FQGNSA. In DNA, the CDR3 is TGTGCCAGCAGCTTAAAGGCAGGGAGGGACACTGAAGCTTTCTTT. Its translation is CASSLKAGRDTEAFF.

V and J are TRBV9 and TRBJ2-2; TRBD1 is a possible D gene (6 bases). V lost 2 bases and J lost 6, with 14 bases in between. The CDR3 spans 15 residues. CDR1 is SGDLS and CDR2 is YYNGEE in the germline V gene. This CDR3 is CASSVDSRGAGELFF. The DNA of the CDR3 is TGTGCCAGCAGCGTGGATTCCAGGGGAGCCGGGGAGCTGTTTTTT.

The chain employs TRBV28 and TRBJ1-2, with 9 bases fitting TRBD1. This CDR3 has 12 residues. Germline CDR1 and CDR2: MDHEN and SYDVKM. J lost 6 bases, V lost 6 bases, and 2 bases had no gene match. CDR3 sequence reads: CASRQGADGYTF. The CDR3 DNA follows: TGTGCCAGCAGACAGGGGGCAGATGGCTACACCTTC.

This rearrangement joins TRBV19 to TRBJ1-5; TRBD1 is a possible D gene (5 bases). V dropped 6 bases and J dropped 5 bases, with 11 bases sitting between them. The CDR3 length is 13 residues. In germline, CDR1 is LNHDA, CDR2 SQIVND (reference sequence). The CDR3 nucleotides read TGTGCCAGTAGAGGGGCCGGCGATCAGCCCCAGCATTTT. This encodes CASRGAGDQPQHF.

CDR3 in amino acids: CASSFTGEAYEQYF. The CDR3 nucleotides are TGTGCCAGCAGTTTCACAGGGGAAGCCTACGAGCAGTACTTC. V usage is TRBV28 and J usage is TRBJ2-7, with 7 bases aligning to TRBD1. The CDR3 sequence is 14 residues long. Germline CDR1 reads MDHEN; CDR2 reads SYDVKM. Trimming at V came to 3 bases and at J to 2 bases, leaving 4 bases not matched to a gene.

The chain employs TRBV4-3 and TRBJ2-5, with TRBD2 identical over 9 bases. V lost 0 bases, J lost 4 bases, and 6 bases stayed unmatched. There are 16 residues in the CDR3. Germline V gene lookup returns CDR1 LGHNA and CDR2 YSLEER. Here the CDR3 reads CASSQEWAGGRETQYF. CDR3 coding DNA: TGCGCCAGCAGCCAAGAGTGGGCGGGAGGGCGAGAGACCCAGTACTTC.

The genes are TRBV7-2 and TRBJ1-5, with D perhaps matching TRBD1 (6 bases). Trimming stripped 5 bases from V and 3 bases from J, with 14 bases between. The CDR3 extends over 15 amino acids. CDR1 and CDR2 (germline): SGHTA, FQGNSA. The CDR3 nucleotides read TGTGCCAGCAGCAAAGGGGGGGGCGACAATCAGCCCCAGCATTTT. Its translation: CASSKGGGDNQPQHF. Looking up the rest from reference TRBV7-2 and TRBJ1-5 gives the full variable domain: GAGVSQSPSNKVTEKGKDVELRCDPISGHTALYWYRQSLGQGLEFLIYFQGNSAPDKSGLPSDRFSAERTGGSVSTLTIQRTQQEDSAVYLCASSKGGGDNQPQHFGDGTRLSIL.

This clone was counted a single time. The chain couples TRBV5-1 to TRBJ2-7; 9 bases map to TRBD1. The CDR3 has 18 amino acids. The V and J ends lost 4 bases and 0 bases, in that order; junction bases with no gene match: 14. CDR1 is SGHRS and CDR2 is YFSETQ in the germline V gene. CDR3 protein: CASSQGTGPTLSSYEQYF. CDR3 nucleotide sequence: TGCGCCAGCAGCCAGGGGACAGGGCCAACCTTGAGCTCCTACGAGCAGTACTTC. The full variable domain, its missing parts supplied by reference TRBV5-1 and TRBJ2-7, is KAGVTQTPRYLIKTRGQQVTLSCSPISGHRSVSWYQQTPGQGLQFLFEYFSETQRNKGNFPGRFSGRQFSNSRSEMNVSTLELGDSALYLCASSQGTGPTLSSYEQYFGPGTRLTVT.

The rearrangement links TRBV9 to TRBJ2-7; no clear D. Per the germline V gene, CDR1 is SGDLS and CDR2 is YYNGEE. This CDR3 is 16 amino acids long. V was pared by 4 bases and J by 0 bases, with 17 bases between. CDR3 DNA sequence: TGTGCCAGCAGCTTAGAATCTACGTCTAGCTCCTACGAGCAGTACTTC. Translating it yields CASSLESTSSSYEQYF.

The chain carries TRBV18 and TRBJ1-2, with TRBD1 matching over 10 bases. Germline V gives CDR1 KGHSH, CDR2 LQKENI. J gave up 1 base and V 3 bases, and 2 bases lay outside the gene matches. The CDR3 totals 15 residues. In DNA form, the CDR3 reads TGTGCCAGCTCACCGGGGGACAGGGGTAACTATGGCTACACCTTC. Its translation is CASSPGDRGNYGYTF. Complete variable domain (other parts from reference TRBV18 and TRBJ1-2): NAGVMQNPRHLVRRRGQEARLRCSPMKGHSHVYWYRQLPEEGLKFMVYLQKENIIDESGMPKERFSAEFPKEGPSILRIQQVVRGDSAAYFCASSPGDRGNYGYTFGSGTRLTVV.

The chain couples TRBV5-4 to TRBJ2-1; D is unclear. The V gene's germline CDR1 is SGHNT and CDR2 YYREEE (reference sequence). V was clipped by 1 base and J by 6 bases, with 14 bases between them. CDR3 size: 15 residues. CDR3 DNA sequence: TGTGCCAGCAGCTTGCCCTCGGTCATTTTCAATGAGCAGTTCTTC. Amino acids: CASSLPSVIFNEQFF.